This entry lists 9 T cell receptor beta chains sequenced from one sample in a study of CD8 T cells in ankylosing spondylitis. TCRdb re-derived calls from the 5' RACE reads in MiXCR, one entry per CDR3 protein. Of roughly 230,000 distinct CDR3 sequences in the sample, less than 9.5% were seen once. Sequencing was carried out using blood, either unsorted or a sorted T cell fraction (not recorded which). Receptors originate from a female donor with ankylosing spondylitis or in good health (not recorded which).

This clonotype was counted many times. The V call is TRBV28, the J call TRBJ1-5; D uncertain. The germline V and J ends were trimmed by 5 bases and 1 base, with 9 bases remaining between them. The CDR3 covers 14 residues. Germline CDR1 MDHEN, CDR2 SYDVKM. This CDR3 reads CASSSRISNQPQHF. The CDR3 nucleotides are TGTGCCAGCAGTAGCAGGATAAGCAATCAGCCCCAGCATTTT.

This clonotype appeared a few times. The chain joins TRBV19 to TRBJ1-2; D uncertain. Deletions cut 5 bases from V and 4 bases from J, with 17 bases between. CDR3 length equals 15 residues. The germline V gene has CDR1 LNHDA and CDR2 SQIVND (reference sequence). DNA for the CDR3: TGTGCCAGTAGTCTAAAGACGCCGAACCCCTATGGCTACACCTTC. Translating it yields CASSLKTPNPYGYTF.

This clonotype has at least ten counts. The V call is TRBV4-3, the J call TRBJ2-2; possible D gene TRBD1, 5 bases. The CDR3 has 16 residues. The ends were cut back, 0 bases at V and 3 bases at J, with 11 bases in the middle. CDR1 and CDR2 from the germline V gene are LGHNA and YSLEER. The CDR3 spells CASSQEWGKDTGELFF. The CDR3 DNA is TGCGCCAGCAGCCAAGAATGGGGCAAGGACACCGGGGAGCTGTTTTTT.

This clonotype showed up many times. The rearrangement links TRBV12-3 or TRBV12-4 to TRBJ1-6; tentatively, D is TRBD1 (6 bases). This CDR3 has 12 amino acids. The V gene lost 7 bases and the J gene lost 7 bases, with 8 bases spanning the gap. The CDR3 loop reads CASTTGNSPLHF. The CDR3 DNA reads as TGTGCCAGCACTACAGGGAATTCACCCCTCCACTTT.

This clonotype has ten or more counts. The chain uses TRBV6-2 or TRBV6-3 and TRBJ1-1; no firm D call. CDR1 MNHEY and CDR2 SVGEGT come from the germline V gene. The CDR3 totals 14 residues. Trimming took 4 bases from V and 10 from J, leaving 19 bases between them. For the CDR3, the DNA is TGTGCCAGCAGTTCCCCGCTGTGGGGATCAAGAGCTTTCTTT. Translated, it gives CASSSPLWGSRAFF.

This clonotype was picked up many times. This chain links TRBV29-1 with TRBJ1-1, with 8 bases matching TRBD1. The CDR3 runs to 13 residues. Germline V gene data show CDR1 as SQVTM and CDR2 as ANQGSEA. The V gene end was trimmed by 5 bases and the J gene end by 7 bases; junction bases not matched to a gene: 9. The CDR3 is CSVPDRAGGEAFF. CDR3 sequence (DNA): TGCAGCGTTCCGGACAGGGCGGGGGGTGAAGCTTTCTTT.

Ten or more counts support this clonotype. The CDR3 region has the DNA TGTGCCAGCAGCGTAGGTGGGGACCTGAACACTGAAGCTTTCTTT. This gives the protein CASSVGGDLNTEAFF. This chain connects TRBV9 to TRBJ1-1; TRBD1 is a possible D gene (5 bases). The CDR3 is 15 amino acids. Germline-derived CDR1 and CDR2 are SGDLS and YYNGEE. The V and J ends lost 0 bases and 0 bases respectively, with 9 bases between them.

This clonotype was counted ten times or more. The gene calls are TRBV20-1 and TRBJ2-1; perhaps TRBD1 as D (5 bases). The CDR3 has 13 amino acids. Germline CDR1 reads DFQATT; CDR2 reads SNEGSKA (reference sequence). V was trimmed by 5 bases and J by 3 bases, leaving 11 bases between them. Written as DNA, the CDR3 is TGCAGTGCTGGGGCTATCGGCTACAATGAGCAGTTCTTC. This encodes CSAGAIGYNEQFF.

This clonotype occurred many times. The chain links TRBV11-2 to TRBJ1-2; TRBD1 aligns across 8 bases. CDR1 and CDR2 (germline): SGHAT, FQNNGV. Trimming took 4 bases from V and 2 from J; bases not matched to a gene: 15. There are 18 residues in the CDR3. CDR3 residues: CASSSFVLQGAANYGYTF. DNA for the CDR3: TGTGCCAGCAGCTCGTTCGTTCTTCAGGGGGCGGCCAACTATGGCTACACCTTC.